The entry that follows covers one T cell receptor beta chain sequence. What this receptor recognizes is not known. Qualities for individual bases were not recorded, and no much larger clone is one base off. This entry is derived from a study of technical replicates of blood from several donors (dated by TCRdb to the late 2010s). Germline trimming: 1 base from V, 3 bases from J; junction bases outside gene matches: 3. Reading the germline V gene gives CDR1 SGHRS and CDR2 YFSETQ. The CDR3 holds 15 amino acids from the cysteine to the phenylalanine. Only the CDR3 DNA stays, 45 bases, in frame from base 1. The method was the immunoSEQ multiplex PCR assay. Drawn from immuneACCESS, this table holds only the in-frame rearrangements with V and J called that TCRdb kept. Clones are partly lost; checked studies trace under half to an unresolved V gene and leave the rest unexplained. The sample records 70,000 to 80,000 clones, roughly 97% of which are singletons. The top ten clones comprise 0.2% to 0.25% of the sample.

Here the chain combines TRBV5-1 and TRBJ2-1, and 8 junctional nucleotides match TRBD2. Sequencing input: T cells isolated from PBMCs. This receptor was obtained from a human donor in good health. The nucleotide sequence is TGCGCCAGCAGCTTGTCTGCGGGGGGCTACAATGAGCAGTTCTTC. This gives the protein CASSLSAGGYNEQFF. Here the CDR3 is joined to the reference TRBV5-1 and TRBJ2-1 genes, and the full variable domain is: KAGVTQTPRYLIKTRGQQVTLSCSPISGHRSVSWYQQTPGQGLQFLFEYFSETQRNKGNFPGRFSGRQFSNSRSEMNVSTLELGDSALYLCASSLSAGGYNEQFFGPGTRLTVL.